One T cell receptor beta chain is described in this entry. This clonotype was detected only once. What this receptor recognizes is not known. No qualities accompany the bases; no much larger clone lies one base away. One read alone makes for weak evidence. The data were obtained in a study of T cells in Graves' hyperthyroidism and ophthalmopathy (dated 2019 in TCRdb). Notes on the research overall: Peripheral blood samples were taken at initial diagnosis, before any treatment was given. The study also compared thyroid tissue and blood T-cell repertoires from five or six Graves' hyperthyroidism patients. TCR Vbeta CDR3 sequencing of some 140 peripheral blood samples (43 ophthalmopathy, roughly 72 hyperthyroidism and some 17 progressor patients) is reported in the paper. After blood sampling, hyperthyroidism patients were treated with methimazole at a starting dose of 30 mg daily, and ophthalmopathy patients were treated with high-dose intravenous methylprednisolone. The roughly 100 discovery patients were randomly split 7:3 into training and test sets. An independent validation cohort of around 19 hyperthyroidism patients and about 15 patients who later progressed to ophthalmopathy tested prospective prediction of ophthalmopathy. To identify distinguishing TCR V-J signatures, a discovery cohort of roughly 100 patients was used, comprising 43 with Graves' ophthalmopathy and around 57 with stable Graves' hyperthyroidism.

Stable Graves' hyperthyroidism was defined as no progression to ophthalmopathy during 18 months of follow-up. The hyperthyroidism patients were between 18 and 65 years old and newly diagnosed, with a disease duration of less than 2 months. Exclusion was applied to patients with uncontrolled infections, other autoimmune diseases, pregnancy or lactation. Diagnoses relied on clinical symptoms, serum thyroxine and TRAb, thyroid ultrasound and orbital computed tomography. Ficoll-Paque density gradient centrifugation was used to isolate PBMCs from around 9.1 ml of fresh peripheral blood. Total RNA was extracted using Trizol reagent, and RNA quality was assessed on an Agilent 2100 Bioanalyzer. What the work shows at the level of the full study, not this receptor alone: Ophthalmopathy was separated from stable hyperthyroidism by a 13 V-J signature model, with about 88% sensitivity and roughly 81% specificity obtained in cross-validation and 80%/75% obtained in testing. No statistical method was used to fix the sample size in advance, and group allocation was not hidden from the investigators. Most expanded thyroid clonotypes (frequency above 0.001) were also detected in blood, suggesting blood repertoires may reflect thyroid immune responses. During validation, the model predicted progression to ophthalmopathy a median of around six months ahead of onset, with approximately 70% sensitivity and around 72% specificity.

The TCR beta CDR3 regions were amplified from RNA transcripts. The first round of RT-PCR for the TCR CDR3 was performed with the HTBI primer set and the Qiagen OneStep RT-PCR kit. Libraries were constructed in a second round of multiplex PCR, after which size selection and purification were carried out. The libraries were sequenced on an Illumina HiSeq2000 using paired-end 100 bp reads. Per the source publication's procedure: SOAPnuke was used to process the raw data, throwing out any read that contained adapters or uncalled bases, had a mean Phred below 15, or lacked an exact constant-primer or identifier match. High-quality paired reads were merged with COPE v1.2.5, and unique nucleotide sequences were defined as clonotypes. Clonotypes were aligned to IMGT TRBV, TRBD and TRBJ reference segments using MiTCR v1.1. Only V-J combinations with frequency above 0.0001, covering 99% to 99.2% of repertoires, were analysed. A TCS score was defined as the ratio of F50 (clonal expansion) to E x V (chaos), with BLOSUM62-based TCRdist applied between CDR3 peptides within each V-J. Welch's t-statistics and random forest reduced several hundred V-J features to about 13, which were used in a naive Bayes classifier (R e1071). The Morisita-Horn index was used to measure how similar the thyroid and blood repertoires were. TCRdb cleaned the public reads at Q25 with fastp, built clones with MiXCR and kept in-frame beta chains. Every distinct CDR3 protein forms one entry, paired with its most common genes and DNA. Clone size and V and J calls follow TCRdb, not the original study. This sample comprises around 760,000 distinct CDR3 sequences, under 45% of them detected only once. Around 31% of the sample is taken by the ten largest.

Inclusive of the bounding cysteine and phenylalanine, the CDR3 is 14 residues long. The entry retains the CDR3 DNA only, 42 bases that are in frame from base 1. CDR1 SSHAT and CDR2 FNYEAQ are derived from the germline V gene (reference sequence). Recombination joined TRBV7-7 with TRBJ2-2, with TRBD2 tentatively as D gene (6 bases match). This clonotype originated in a woman between 40 and 50 years old with Graves' hyperthyroidism. The sequencing sample was made of blood. The DNA sequence is TGTGCTAACAGCCCTAGCGCAGGGCCCGGGGAGCTGTTTTTT. It translates as CANSPSAGPGELFF.